Given below is one T cell receptor beta chain in context. Germline lookup yields CDR1 LGHNA and CDR2 YSLEER. Trimming left V 0 bases short and J 7 bases short, with 21 bases between. The CDR3 has 17 residues. This PCR relied on a set of 60 Vbeta primers and 13 Jbeta primers. Clones were sequenced by immunoSEQ multiplex PCR, and TCRdb holds only the in-frame ones, with some missing. Its listing shows 55,000 to 85,000 clones. This record comes from a study of cytomegalovirus exposure and HLA in healthy donors. Input material: PBMCs. The source is a female donor in good health and CMV-seropositive. The chain links TRBV4-3 to TRBJ1-2; weak D call: TRBD1 (5 bases). CDR3 nucleotides: TGCGCCAGCAGCCAAGATCGAGGTTGGGAGAGGGGAGGTGGCTACACCTTC. Its protein is CASSQDRGWERGGGYTF.